The source of this T cell receptor beta chain is a study of response to subunit inactivated influenza vaccine. This clonotype appeared many times. Its antigen is unknown. The trim removed 2 bases at V and 2 bases at J, leaving 0 bases unmatched. Germline CDR1 and CDR2: SGHRS and YFSETQ. CDR3 size: 14 residues. Study-wide results and caveats: Authors suggested each seasonal flu vaccination may recruit only limited numbers of new T cells.

One entry per CDR3 protein, called by TCRdb with MiXCR from the RT-PCR reads. The repertoire holds fewer than 700,000 distinct CDR3 sequences, 13% seen once, with 10% to 15% in the top ten. Specimen: PBMCs from blood, collected roughly 45 days after vaccination. The receptor's source is a man in his fifties who received an inactivated influenza vaccine. The chain uses TRBV5-1 and TRBJ2-1; 8 bases are shared with TRBD2. CDR3 in amino acids: CASSFGGAYNEQFF. CDR3 DNA: TGCGCCAGCAGCTTCGGGGGGGCCTACAATGAGCAGTTCTTC.